This T cell receptor (beta chain) was sequenced during a study of blood T cell repertoires in COVID-19. On the study more broadly: Italy, Spain and the United States were the sources of the convalescent and acute COVID-19 samples. PBMCs, B-cell-depleted T cells, or T cells were the source of the cDNA or gDNA that made up the material.

Authors' processing steps: Cell counts per sample came from amplifying reference gene primers. Method: immunoSEQ multiplex PCR; TCRdb's copy keeps in-frame clones and lacks some. V, J and clone size reflect that table, while D and trimming were determined from the DNA. In the table there are 70,000 or so clones, roughly 89% of which are singletons. Germline trimming cut 3 bases from V and 8 bases from J; bases unmatched to any gene: 4. Germline assignment: CDR1 SGHNT and CDR2 YYREEE (reference sequence). The CDR3 is 13 amino acids. This receptor was identified in a man aged 55 to 69 with acute or convalescent COVID-19. The sequenced sample was peripheral blood. The chain combines TRBV5-4 with TRBJ1-2; 10 nucleotides match TRBD1. The chain's CDR3 is CASSYGQGEGYTF. In nucleotides, the CDR3 is TGTGCCAGCAGCTACGGACAGGGGGAAGGCTACACCTTC. The full variable domain, completed using reference TRBV5-4 and TRBJ1-2, is ETGVTQSPTHLIKTRGQQVTLRCSSQSGHNTVSWYQQALGQGPQFIFQYYREEENGRGNFPPRFSGLQFPNYSSELNVNALELDDSALYLCASSYGQGEGYTFGSGTRLTVV.